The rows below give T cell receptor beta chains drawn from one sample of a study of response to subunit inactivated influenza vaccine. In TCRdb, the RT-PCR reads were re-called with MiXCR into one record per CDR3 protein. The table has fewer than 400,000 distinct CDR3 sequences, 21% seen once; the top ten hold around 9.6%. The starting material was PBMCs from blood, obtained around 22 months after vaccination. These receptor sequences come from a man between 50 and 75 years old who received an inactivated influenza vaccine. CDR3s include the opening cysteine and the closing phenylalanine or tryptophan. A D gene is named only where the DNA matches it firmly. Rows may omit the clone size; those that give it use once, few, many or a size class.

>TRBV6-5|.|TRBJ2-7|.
CASSYSMSGISSYEQYF
TGTGCCAGCAGTTACTCGATGTCAGGGATTAGCTCCTACGAGCAGTACTTC
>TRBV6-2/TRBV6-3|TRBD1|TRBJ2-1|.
CASSTNRGQVAEQFF
TGTGCCAGCAGTACCAACCGGGGACAGGTCGCTGAGCAGTTCTTC
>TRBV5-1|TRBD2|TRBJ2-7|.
CASSVAGSRGHEQYF
TGCGCCAGCAGCGTAGCGGGTTCTAGAGGCCACGAGCAGTACTTC
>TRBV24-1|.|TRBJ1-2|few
CATSDPDMDYGYTF
TGTGCCACCAGTGACCCCGACATGGACTATGGCTACACCTTC
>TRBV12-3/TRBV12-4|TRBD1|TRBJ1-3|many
CASSLGGSISGNTIYF
TGTGCCAGCAGCTTAGGGGGCTCTATCTCTGGAAACACCATATATTTT
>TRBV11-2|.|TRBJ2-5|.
CASSLEWPGRGETQYF
TGTGCCAGCAGCTTAGAATGGCCCGGACGGGGAGAGACCCAGTACTTC
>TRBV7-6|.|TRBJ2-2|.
CASSLTIEGNTGELFF
TGTGCCAGCAGCTTAACGATAGAGGGGAACACCGGGGAGCTGTTTTTT
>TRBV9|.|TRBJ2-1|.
CASSATGGNEQFF
TGTGCCAGCAGCGCCACGGGCGGGAATGAGCAGTTCTTC
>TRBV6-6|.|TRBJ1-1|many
CASSLGPSTEAFF
TGTGCCAGCAGCCTTGGGCCCAGCACTGAAGCTTTCTTT
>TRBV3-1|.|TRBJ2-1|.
CASSPPPGASTYNEQFF
TGTGCCAGCAGCCCACCCCCCGGAGCAAGCACCTACAATGAGCAGTTCTTC